This record covers a single T cell receptor (beta chain). No antigen is known for it. This entry belongs to a study of Graves' ophthalmopathy and Graves' hyperthyroidism. Overall study context: Samples of peripheral blood were obtained at initial diagnosis, prior to treatment of any kind.

From RNA, the CDR3 regions of TCR beta chains were amplified and sequenced. The authors performed first-round RT-PCR with HTBI primers and then a second-round multiplex PCR. From the multiplex PCR reads, TCRdb called clonotypes with MiXCR, one entry per CDR3 protein. The sample contains a few hundred thousand distinct CDR3 sequences, about a sixth of which appear only once. Deletions cut 10 bases from V and 4 bases from J, with 16 bases between. This CDR3 has 13 amino acids. Germline V gene data show CDR1 as LNHDA and CDR2 as SQIVND (reference sequence). Study-wide results and limits: Most thyroid-expanded clonotypes exceeding 0.001 frequency were also found in blood.

Hyperthyroidism was classified as stable if no ophthalmopathy occurred within 18 months of follow-up. Pregnant or lactating patients and those with other autoimmune diseases or uncontrolled infections were excluded. The material sequenced was peripheral blood. The source is an adult woman with stable Graves' hyperthyroidism. The chain couples TRBV19 to TRBJ1-1, with TRBD1 as a possible D gene (6 bases). The CDR3 loop is CATSGGGPTEAFF. CDR3 nucleotides: TGTGCCACCTCAGGAGGGGGACCCACTGAAGCTTTCTTT.